This TCR beta chain was observed in a study of blood T cell repertoires in COVID-19. Profiled with immunoSEQ multiplex PCR; TCRdb holds only in-frame clones, not every one. This sample carries around 700,000 clones, 85% to 90% of them seen once, and the ten largest clones take roughly 0.25%. The sample holds a few counts of this clone. The sample taken for sequencing was peripheral blood. This clonotype was sampled from a young woman with acute or convalescent COVID-19.

The CDR3 DNA reads as TGTGCCAGTAGTCCTAGAGAGTTTACTGAAGCTTTCTTT. This codes for CASSPREFTEAFF. The chain employs TRBV19 and TRBJ1-1; D unclear. V lost 5 bases, J lost 5 bases, and 12 bases lay in between. This CDR3 is 13 amino acids long. The germline CDR1 and CDR2 sequences are LNHDA and SQIVND (reference sequence). The full variable domain, with the rest looked up from reference TRBV19 and TRBJ1-1, is DGGITQSPKYLFRKEGQNVTLSCEQNLNHDAMYWYRQDPGQGLRLIYYSQIVNDFQKGDIAEGYSVSREKKESFPLTVTSAQKNPTAFYLCASSPREFTEAFFGQGTRLTVV.